The entry below gives a single TCR beta chain sequence along with its context. This specimen comes from a study of CD8+ T cells in alopecia areata. Treatment of the sample: oral pan-JAK inhibitor, 5-10 mg twice daily. The CDR3 consists of 12 residues. Germline values: CDR1 SQVTM, CDR2 ANQGSEA. The junction had 3 bases not matched to a gene; V was cut back by 6 bases and J by 2 bases. RNA was isolated and reverse transcribed to cDNA, the sequencing template. The assay was immunoSEQ multiplex PCR, and TCRdb's table has in-frame clones only and misses some. The sample yields around 100,000 clones, roughly three fifths seen once.

The chain uses TRBV29-1 and TRBJ1-2; 7 nucleotides agree with TRBD1. This TCR was sampled from a human donor with alopecia areata. The sample was CD4+ T cells sorted from blood, taken at week 24, from a patient treated with tofacitinib. For the CDR3, the DNA is TGCAGCGTCTTGGGACAGAACTATGGCTACACCTTC. The encoded protein is CSVLGQNYGYTF.